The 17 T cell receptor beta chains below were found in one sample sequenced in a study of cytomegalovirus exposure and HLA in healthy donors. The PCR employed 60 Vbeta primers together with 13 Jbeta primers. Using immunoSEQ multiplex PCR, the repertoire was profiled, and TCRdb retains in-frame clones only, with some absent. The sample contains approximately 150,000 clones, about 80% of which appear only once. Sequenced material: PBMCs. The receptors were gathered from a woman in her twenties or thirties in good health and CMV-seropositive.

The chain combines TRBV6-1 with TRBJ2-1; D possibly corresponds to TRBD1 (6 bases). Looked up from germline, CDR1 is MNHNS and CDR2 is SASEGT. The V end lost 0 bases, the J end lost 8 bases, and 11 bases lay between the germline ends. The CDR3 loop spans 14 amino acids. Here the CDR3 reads CASSEAHREYEQFF. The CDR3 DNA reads TGTGCCAGCAGTGAAGCCCACAGGGAATATGAGCAGTTCTTC.

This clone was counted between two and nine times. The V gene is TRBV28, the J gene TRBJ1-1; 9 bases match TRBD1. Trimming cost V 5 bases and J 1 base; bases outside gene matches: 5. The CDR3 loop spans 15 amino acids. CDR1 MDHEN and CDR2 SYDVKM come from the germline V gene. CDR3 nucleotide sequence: TGTGCCAGCAGTCCCACAGGGGGCGCGAACACTGAAGCTTTCTTT. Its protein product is CASSPTGGANTEAFF.

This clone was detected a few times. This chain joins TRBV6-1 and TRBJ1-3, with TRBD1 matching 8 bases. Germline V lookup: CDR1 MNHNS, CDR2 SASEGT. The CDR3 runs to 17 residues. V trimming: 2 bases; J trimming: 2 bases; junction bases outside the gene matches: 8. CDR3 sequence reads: CASSELGGTGAGNTIYF. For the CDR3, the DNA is TGTGCCAGCAGTGAATTAGGCGGGACAGGTGCTGGAAACACCATATATTTT.

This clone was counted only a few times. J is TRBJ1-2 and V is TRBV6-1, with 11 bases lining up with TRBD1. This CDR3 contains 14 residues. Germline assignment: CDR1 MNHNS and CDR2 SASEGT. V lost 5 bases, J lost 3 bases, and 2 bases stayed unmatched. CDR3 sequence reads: CASSRTGGDYGYTF. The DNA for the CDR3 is TGTGCCAGCAGTCGGACAGGGGGCGACTATGGCTACACCTTC.

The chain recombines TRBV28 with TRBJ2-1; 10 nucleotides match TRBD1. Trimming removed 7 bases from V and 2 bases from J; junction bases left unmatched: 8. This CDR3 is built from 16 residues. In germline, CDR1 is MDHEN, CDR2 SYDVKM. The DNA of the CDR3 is TGTGCCAGCAACATTGGAGGACAGGGGGCCTACAATGAGCAGTTCTTC. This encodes CASNIGGQGAYNEQFF. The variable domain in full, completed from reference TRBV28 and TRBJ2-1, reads DVKVTQSSRYLVKRTGEKVFLECVQDMDHENMFWYRQDPGLGLRLIYFSYDVKMKEKGDIPEGYSVSREKKERFSLILESASTNQTSMYLCASNIGGQGAYNEQFFGPGTRLTVL.

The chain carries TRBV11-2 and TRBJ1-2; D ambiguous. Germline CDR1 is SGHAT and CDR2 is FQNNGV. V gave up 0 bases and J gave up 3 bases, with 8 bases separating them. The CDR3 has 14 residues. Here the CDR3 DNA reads TGTGCCAGCAGCTTAGATACCACAGACTATGGCTACACCTTC. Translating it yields CASSLDTTDYGYTF.

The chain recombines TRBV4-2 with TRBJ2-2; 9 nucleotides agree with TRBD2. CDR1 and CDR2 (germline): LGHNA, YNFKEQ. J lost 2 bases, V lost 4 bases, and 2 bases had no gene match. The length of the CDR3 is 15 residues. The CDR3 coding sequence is TGTGCCAGCAGCCCAGCGGGAGGAAACACCGGGGAGCTGTTTTTT. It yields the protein CASSPAGGNTGELFF.

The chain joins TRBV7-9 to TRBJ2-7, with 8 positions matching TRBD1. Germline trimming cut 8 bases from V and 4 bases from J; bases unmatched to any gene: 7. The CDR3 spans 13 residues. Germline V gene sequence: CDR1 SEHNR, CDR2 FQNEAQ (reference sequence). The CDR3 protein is CASLRQGNYEQYF. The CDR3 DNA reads TGTGCCAGCTTGCGACAGGGGAATTACGAGCAGTACTTC. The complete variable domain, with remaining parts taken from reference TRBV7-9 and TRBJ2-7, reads DTGVSQNPRHKITKRGQNVTFRCDPISEHNRLYWYRQTLGQGPEFLTYFQNEAQLEKSRLLSDRFSAERPKGSFSTLEIQRTEQGDSAMYLCASLRQGNYEQYFGPGTRLTVT.

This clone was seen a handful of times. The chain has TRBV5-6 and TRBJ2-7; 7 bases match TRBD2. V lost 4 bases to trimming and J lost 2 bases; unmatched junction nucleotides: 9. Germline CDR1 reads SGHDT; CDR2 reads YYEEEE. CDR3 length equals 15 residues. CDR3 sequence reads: CASSPVAGDAYEQYF. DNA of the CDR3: TGTGCCAGCAGCCCCGTCGCGGGAGATGCCTACGAGCAGTACTTC.

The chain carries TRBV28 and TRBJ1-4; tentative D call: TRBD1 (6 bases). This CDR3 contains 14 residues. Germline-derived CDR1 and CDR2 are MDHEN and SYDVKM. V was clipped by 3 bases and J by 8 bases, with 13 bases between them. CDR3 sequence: CASSFVQGGEKLFF. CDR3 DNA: TGTGCCAGCAGTTTCGTACAGGGTGGGGAAAAACTGTTTTTT.

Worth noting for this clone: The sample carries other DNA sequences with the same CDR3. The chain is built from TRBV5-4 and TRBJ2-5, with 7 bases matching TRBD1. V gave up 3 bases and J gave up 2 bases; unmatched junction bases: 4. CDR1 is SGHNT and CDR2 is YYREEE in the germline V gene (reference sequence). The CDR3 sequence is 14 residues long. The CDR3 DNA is TGTGCCAGCAGCTCACCGGGACAGCAAGAGACCCAGTACTTC. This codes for CASSSPGQQETQYF.

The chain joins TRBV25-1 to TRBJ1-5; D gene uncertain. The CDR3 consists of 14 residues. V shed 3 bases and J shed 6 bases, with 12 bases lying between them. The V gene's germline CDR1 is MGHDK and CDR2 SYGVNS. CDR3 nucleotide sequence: TGTGCCAGCAGTGACCCAGGAACCACTCAGCCCCAGCATTTT. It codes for CASSDPGTTQPQHF.

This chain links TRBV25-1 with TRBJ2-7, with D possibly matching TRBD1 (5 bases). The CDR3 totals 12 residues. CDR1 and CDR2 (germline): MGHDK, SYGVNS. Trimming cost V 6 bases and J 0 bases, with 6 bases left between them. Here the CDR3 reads CASRDNSYEQYF. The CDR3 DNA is TGTGCCAGCAGGGACAACTCCTACGAGCAGTACTTC.

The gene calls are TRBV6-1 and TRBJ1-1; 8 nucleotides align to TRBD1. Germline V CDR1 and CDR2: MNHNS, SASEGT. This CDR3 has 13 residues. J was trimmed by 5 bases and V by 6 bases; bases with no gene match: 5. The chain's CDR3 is CASRADRVTEAFF. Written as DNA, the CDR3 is TGTGCCAGCAGAGCGGACAGGGTTACTGAAGCTTTCTTT.

The DNA of the CDR3 is TGTGCCAGCAGTGGACAGGGTGACACCGGGGAGCTGTTTTTT. This translates into CASSGQGDTGELFF. This rearrangement joins TRBV9 to TRBJ2-2; 8 positions match TRBD1. Unmatched junction bases numbered 3, after V lost 5 bases and J lost 3 bases. This CDR3 has 14 amino acids. The germline CDR1 and CDR2 sequences are SGDLS and YYNGEE.

The CDR3 coding sequence is TGTGCCTGGAGTTCGGTACAAACTAGCGGGAGGGCCCTTACCGCTACCTACGAGCAGTACTTC. It specifies CAWSSVQTSGRALTATYEQYF. The V and J genes are TRBV30 and TRBJ2-7; TRBD2 matches at 13 bases. The CDR3 length is 21 residues. V lost 2 bases to trimming and J lost 2 bases; unmatched junction nucleotides: 21. Germline-derived CDR1 and CDR2 are GTSNPN and SVGIG (reference sequence).

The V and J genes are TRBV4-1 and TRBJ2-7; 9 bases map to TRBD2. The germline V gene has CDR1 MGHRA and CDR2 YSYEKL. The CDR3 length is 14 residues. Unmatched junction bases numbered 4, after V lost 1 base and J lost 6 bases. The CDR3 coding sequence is TGCGCCAGCAGCCAAGCGGAGACTAGCGGCGAGCAGTACTTC. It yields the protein CASSQAETSGEQYF.